This entry features one T cell receptor (beta chain) sequence. CDR1 and CDR2 from the germline V gene are SEHNR and FQNEAQ (reference sequence). Trimming removed 5 bases from V and 13 bases from J, with 29 bases in between. The length of the CDR3 is 16 residues. The data originate from a study of naive CD8 T cells in extremely preterm neonates. Profiled with immunoSEQ multiplex PCR; TCRdb holds only in-frame clones, not every one. The sample yields 6,000 to 9,000 clones, roughly 98% seen once. The chain links TRBV7-9 to TRBJ2-5; D might be TRBD2 (6 bases). Input material: naive CD8+ T cells from blood. The receptor was isolated from a human donor in good health. The CDR3 DNA is TGTGCCAGCAGCGACCTCTACCCCGGGACTCAGGGTATCTTGTACTTC. This encodes CASSDLYPGTQGILYF. Supplemented by reference TRBV7-9 and TRBJ2-5, the full variable domain reads DTGVSQNPRHKITKRGQNVTFRCDPISEHNRLYWYRQTLGQGPEFLTYFQNEAQLEKSRLLSDRFSAERPKGSFSTLEIQRTEQGDSAMYLCASSDLYPGTQGILYFGPGTRLLVL.